The 3 T cell receptor beta chains in this list originate from one sample, sequenced in a study of blood T cell repertoires in COVID-19. Data came from immunoSEQ multiplex PCR; TCRdb stores just in-frame clones and leaves some out. The repertoire holds roughly 280,000 clones, with around 90% as singletons. Sequenced material: peripheral blood. These receptors came from a woman aged 45 to 65 who had recovered from COVID-19.

This chain links TRBV3-1 (or the pseudogene TRBV3-2) with TRBJ2-1; 10 bases map to TRBD2. The CDR3 covers 15 residues. Germline values: CDR1 LGHDT, CDR2 YNNKEL (reference sequence). With V trimmed by 7 bases and J by 5 bases, 8 bases remained unmatched. CDR3 in amino acids: CASMLAGAVDNEQFF. The CDR3 DNA is TGTGCCAGCATGCTAGCGGGAGCAGTCGACAATGAGCAGTTCTTC.

The CDR3 DNA reads TGTGCCAGCAGTTTAATTGGCGGGGGGGCTCAGCCCCAGCATTTT. Translating it yields CASSLIGGGAQPQHF. The gene calls are TRBV27 and TRBJ1-5, with D possibly matching TRBD1 (6 bases). The CDR3 is 15 residues long. V was cut by 2 bases and J by 6 bases, with 14 bases left in between. Germline V gives CDR1 MNHEY, CDR2 SMNVEV (reference sequence).

The chain is built from TRBV6-5 and TRBJ2-3; D remains ambiguous. Germline CDR1 is MNHEY and CDR2 is SVGAGI. Deletions cut 5 bases from V and 5 bases from J, with 17 bases between. CDR3 length: 15 residues. DNA of the CDR3: TGTGCCAGCAGTCCCCGACTTACCGGCGGAGATACGCAGTATTTT. It encodes CASSPRLTGGDTQYF.